The present TCR beta chain was sequenced within a study of cytomegalovirus exposure and HLA in healthy donors (TCRdb year 2017). Broadly, across the study: An earlier analysis of approximately 640 of the donors reported approximately 300 Gb of sequence data and some 120 million unique TCR beta sequences from around 200 million T cells. An early release that covered fewer than 800 HLA-typed donors contained approximately 320 gigabases of sequencing data and 65 million to 100 million unique TCR sequences. Of the 398 genotyped donors, roughly 76% were placed in the genetic ancestry cluster associated with self-reported Caucasian donors. The study aimed to test whether cataloging public T cell receptors could reveal signatures of past pathogen exposure. The T cell repertoires of 700 or so subjects were profiled by immunosequencing and related to cytomegalovirus serostatus. A separate validation cohort of some 130 different subjects was used in addition to the approximately 700-subject first cohort. To predict cytomegalovirus infection status, the study combined high-throughput TCR immunosequencing, statistical association of individual TCRs with disease status, and machine learning. A later analysis re-examined previously published TCR beta repertoires from over 500 donors and added high-resolution HLA genotyping to investigate patterns of TCR occurrence. The later analysis used no new phenotypic data to find candidate immune exposures, relying instead on TCR beta sequences and their occurrence across donors. An earlier analysis of approximately 640 of the donors applied high-throughput TCR beta sequencing to assess whether each TCR beta V gene segment acted as functional or pseudogenic. Donor age, sex, ethnicity and CMV serostatus were collected together with the repertoire data. Genome-wide SNP genotypes for about 65% of the roughly 670 donors were used in a later genetic analysis, which treated that subset as a discovery cohort. All discovery cohort repertoires had been generated using a single sequencing platform. HLA typing covered class I and class II loci at four-digit resolution. The number of donors typed differed by locus, with roughly 629-640 for A, B, C, DRB1 and DQB1, about 500 for DQA1, under 610 for DPA1, and approximately 470 for DPB1. Roughly five DR-DQ haplotypes were treated as single units for association and clustering because of strong linkage in the cohort. Among almost 400 genotyped donors of the cohort, an average of approximately 240,000 unique TCR beta nucleotide sequences were sequenced per donor, about a sixth of them non-productive. Overall results and qualifications from the work: A later analysis reported that several top co-occurrence clusters appeared linked to parvovirus B19, influenza, CMV and Epstein-Barr virus. In a later analysis, most CMV-associated TCR beta chains were found to appear HLA-restricted, with HLA associations seemingly driven largely by CMV exposure. Only TCR beta chains were sequenced in this cohort, and the absence of alpha or paired-chain data limited detectable features. A further reported finding was that TCR beta sequences accurately predicted the HLA-A and HLA-B alleles for most subjects in the first cohort. Some IMGT-functional V segments, including TRBV6-2 and TRBV6-3, could not be told apart with the 87-base-pair reads, so those segments were excluded. CMV serostatus was the only immune exposure information available for the cohort. In a later genetic analysis, fewer N-insertions in productive TCRs were reported among donors in an Asian-associated ancestry cluster than the roughly 700-donor mean. Because HLA typing was missing for some donors at each locus, association tests included only the typed subset. Linkage disequilibrium might explain the correlated functional status among segregating V segments, but an unknown experimental factor could not be ruled out. A later analysis found that HLA-associated TCR beta chains were more clonally expanded and had lower generation probabilities than equally common non-associated chains. In vitro tests confirmed that a few of the cytomegalovirus-associated TCR beta chains recognize cytomegalovirus antigens. When HLA alleles, especially DR and DQ, strongly co-occurred, attributing TCR associations to individual alleles was difficult. Broadly in line with IMGT annotations, most TCR beta V segments showed up in productive rearrangements about 87% or about 30% of the time in an earlier analysis of several hundred of the donors. Cytomegalovirus status was reported to be diagnosed by the classifier with high specificity and sensitivity in both the original and validation cohorts. While some public TCRs were present in many individuals, most TCR sequences turned up only very rarely across donors. The presence/absence analyses assumed that sequencing depth was roughly uniform across donors, and that assumption may not be true. Because counts were too low, roughly 18 rarely observed V segments, including chromosome 9 orphons, were left out of the earlier analysis of over 550 of the donors. A later analysis found that TCR association rates varied across HLA loci, with DRB1 alleles showing the most associated TCRs and HLA-C alleles the fewest. In a later analysis, about 17,000 TCR beta sequences were associated with specific HLA alleles at a false discovery rate of 0.05. The authors suggested that the approach could potentially be generalized to other disease states and immunological phenotypes. An association between a missense DCLRE1C variant and V-gene and J-gene trimming of TCR beta chains was found in a later genetic analysis and replicated in an independent cohort. A cluster of highly shared sequence variants was judged likely to be a technical artifact of the sequencing pipeline. In the study, around 150 TCR beta chains were listed as associated with cytomegalovirus.

V is shortened by 6 bases, J by 0 bases, and the region joining them spans 6 bases. The CDR3 spans 13 residues, from the cysteine through the phenylalanine. This entry keeps only the CDR3 DNA: 39 bases, framed from base 1. From a lookup of the germline V gene, CDR1 and CDR2 are MDHEN and SYDVKM. Libraries were made using the immunoSEQ multiplex PCR assay. For the multiplex PCR, a mixture combining 60 forward primers for TCR Vbeta segments and 13 reverse primers for TCR Jbeta segments was used. The CDR3 region of rearranged TCR beta genes was amplified from genomic DNA with a multiplex PCR assay. The Illumina HiSeq System was used to sequence the amplified TCR beta libraries as 87-base-pair reads. The study's processing was this. A later analysis counted around 72 million unique TCR beta chains across the approximately 700 repertoires, and 9 million to 14 million of these chains were shared by at least two donors. To remove PCR and sequencing errors, raw reads were error-corrected and collapsed into unique sequences using a nearest-neighbor algorithm that merged closely related sequences. To assign V, D and J gene segments, CDR3 sequences were aligned to IMGT reference sequences. Each retained sequence needed at least a six-nucleotide match to both a V gene segment and a J gene segment. A rearrangement was called productive if the CDR3 had no stop codons and remained in frame with V and J, and every other rearrangement was called non-productive. Following IMGT convention, CDR3 was defined as the stretch from the second conserved V-encoded cysteine up to the conserved J-encoded phenylalanine. The earlier analysis of about 610 of the donors excluded any sequence lacking an unambiguous match to a single V gene segment. In an earlier analysis of around 590 of the donors, a V segment was called functional when productive rearrangements were above 56.7%, and segregating when the standard deviation between donors exceeded 5%. A statistical classification framework was built to diagnose cytomegalovirus status from the catalog of TCR beta chain sequences. In a later analysis, TCR nucleotide sequences were compared against IMGT/GENE-DB human TR gene sequences so that V and J genes could be assigned. In a later analysis, CDR3 sequences and most-parsimonious VDJ recombination scenarios were assigned using the TCRdist pipeline. In a later analysis, each TCR beta chain was defined by its CDR3 amino acid sequence together with its V-gene family, and reads without a unique V-gene family were excluded. A later analysis removed roughly 590 highly shared, low-generation-probability nucleotide sequences to deal with suspected cross-contamination and a sequencing artifact. For each public chain, a later analysis derived a clonal expansion index from normalized ranks of inferred template counts within each repertoire. A later analysis computed generation probabilities with a VDJ recombination model fitted to out-of-frame rearrangements, and checked the results against IGoR. In a later analysis, hypergeometric tests were used to score TCR-TCR, TCR-HLA and TCR-CMV co-occurrence, with a repertoire-size bias correction applied to TCR pairs. False discovery rates were estimated in a later analysis by permuting HLA or CMV assignments 20 times. In a later analysis, co-occurring TCRs were grouped using DBSCAN, with TCRdist sequence similarity added in when clustering inside HLA-allele-positive subsets. Repertoires with fewer than 30,000 or more than 120,000 public chains were left out of co-occurrence clustering, as were a few repertoires with anomalous nucleotide sharing. Drawn from immuneACCESS, this table holds only the in-frame rearrangements with V and J called that TCRdb kept. Clones are partly lost; checked studies trace under half to an unresolved V gene and leave the rest unexplained. D and trimming come from the DNA, and the V and J calls and clone size come from that table. Present in this sample are about 100,000 clones, around 79% of which were seen just once. The leading ten clones occupy around 14% of the sample.

The cohort consisted of 670 or so healthy bone marrow donors. At the time of sampling, every cohort member was nominally healthy, though immune exposures that went unrecorded were likely present. The donor was CMV seropositive and belonged to the group of a few hundred seropositive cohort members. A peripheral blood sample was provided by each donor, and peripheral blood mononuclear cells were used for TCR beta sequencing. The Qiagen DNeasy Blood Extraction Kit was used to extract genomic DNA from the blood cell samples. In regard to this clone: Its target antigen remains unknown. The input lacks base qualities; no much larger clone sits a single base away.

The chain is encoded by TRBV28 joined to TRBJ1-5, with no reliable assignment of the D segment. Sequenced input: PBMCs. The clonotype originates from a male donor in good health and CMV-seropositive. The DNA sequence reads TGTGCCAGCAGCAGAAATAGCAATCAGCCCCAGCATTTT. This sequence encodes CASSRNSNQPQHF.